The entry below describes one T cell receptor (beta chain). This sample is drawn from a study of control samples from healthy donors and cancer patients. Some clones are missing from TCRdb's copy, which holds only in-frame ones; the method was immunoSEQ multiplex PCR. The table lists about 28,000 clones, roughly 85% of them singletons, with approximately 22% in the top ten. CDR1 is MDHEN and CDR2 is SYDVKM in the germline V gene. The ends lost 2 bases at V and 7 bases at J; junction bases unmatched: 8. This CDR3 has 15 amino acids. The source of this sequence is a man aged 55 to 70 with head and neck cancer. The chain recombines TRBV28 with TRBJ1-2; 9 bases match TRBD1. Sequencing was performed on PBMCs. The CDR3 sequence is CASSLIDRGQGGYTF. Written as DNA, the CDR3 is TGTGCCAGCAGTTTAATCGACAGGGGACAGGGTGGCTACACCTTC.